Below, one T cell receptor beta chain is given with its context. This record comes from a study of blood T cell repertoires in COVID-19. Across the whole study: Samples of COVID-19 (acute and convalescent) were obtained from the United States, Italy and Spain. T cells, B-cell-depleted T cells, or PBMCs provided the cDNA or gDNA that served as material.

As processed by the authors: Amplification from reference gene primers served as the basis for estimated nucleated cell counts. TCRdb's table, derived via immunoSEQ multiplex PCR, lists solely in-frame clones and lacks some. V, J and clone size are those of that table, while D and trimming were read from the DNA. Of under 20,000 clones detected, 78% appear once; the ten largest clones hold approximately 23%. CDR1 is MNHEY, CDR2 SVGAGI, per germline. After removal of 5 bases from V and 0 bases from J, the junction contained 3 bases not matched to a gene. The CDR3 has 15 residues. This receptor was identified in a man in his 60s with active or convalescent COVID-19. What was sequenced was peripheral blood. The J gene is TRBJ1-5, the V gene TRBV6-5; TRBD1 aligns across 8 bases. As DNA, the CDR3 is TGTGCCAGCAGTACAGGGGGACCTAGCAATCAGCCCCAGCATTTT. Its protein product is CASSTGGPSNQPQHF.